These 24 T cell receptor beta chains were sequenced from one sample in a study of cytomegalovirus exposure and HLA in healthy donors. Assay: immunoSEQ multiplex PCR; the TCRdb copy retains only in-frame clones and omits some. The table has about 250,000 clones, 85% to 90% seen once. Sequencing input: PBMCs. The receptors derive from a man aged 18-30 years in good health and CMV-seronegative.

The chain has TRBV4-1 and TRBJ2-7; D is possibly TRBD1 (5 bases). Trimming pared 2 bases from V and 2 bases from J, leaving 13 bases between. Germline V gene lookup returns CDR1 MGHRA and CDR2 YSYEKL. This CDR3 spans 15 amino acids. CDR3 sequence: CASSQLDSETYEQYF. CDR3 in DNA: TGCGCCAGCAGCCAATTAGACAGTGAGACCTACGAGCAGTACTTC.

The CDR3: CATSLPRGQRDSPLHF. Written as DNA, the CDR3 is TGTGCCACCAGCCTGCCCCGAGGGCAGCGTGATTCACCCCTCCACTTT. The V gene is TRBV15, the J gene TRBJ1-6, with D unclear. CDR1 LNHNV and CDR2 YYDKDF come from the germline V gene (reference sequence). The V and J ends lost 5 bases and 8 bases respectively, with 19 bases between them. The CDR3 is 16 residues long.

Written as DNA, the CDR3 is TGTGCCAGCAGCTCTTCCGGGACTAGCGTCGACGAGCAGTACTTC. It codes for CASSSSGTSVDEQYF. The chain combines TRBV7-3 with TRBJ2-7; 10 bases match TRBD2. Trimming at V came to 4 bases and at J to 5 bases, leaving 8 bases not matched to a gene. The CDR3 extends over 15 amino acids. Germline V gene data show CDR1 as SGHTA and CDR2 as FQGTGA.

As DNA, the CDR3 is TGTGCCCCCAGGGCCCGGGCCCCTTACGAGCAGTACTTC. This gives the protein CAPRARAPYEQYF. V usage is TRBV2 and J usage is TRBJ2-7; possible D gene TRBD1, 5 bases. Per the germline V gene, CDR1 is SNHLY and CDR2 is FYNNEI. The ends were cut back, 11 bases at V and 4 bases at J, with 18 bases in the middle. The CDR3 has 13 residues.

In its sample, this clone was seen once. The V call is TRBV27, the J call TRBJ2-2; the D is unclear. The CDR3 has 16 residues. Looked up from germline, CDR1 is MNHEY and CDR2 is SMNVEV (reference sequence). Trimming left V 4 bases short and J 1 base short, with 13 bases between. The CDR3 coding sequence is TGTGCCAGCAGTTCCGACGGAGAGAGGAACACCGGGGAGCTGTTTTTT. Translation gives CASSSDGERNTGELFF.

The V gene is TRBV28, the J gene TRBJ1-3; D gene unclear. From germline, CDR1 is MDHEN and CDR2 SYDVKM. V lost 8 bases to trimming and J lost 0 bases, with 8 bases between them. This CDR3 contains 13 residues. The chain's CDR3 is CASWYGSGNTIYF. The CDR3 region has the DNA TGTGCCAGCTGGTACGGCTCTGGAAACACCATATATTTT.

This clone is a singleton in its sample. The chain has TRBV6-6 and TRBJ2-5; D is possibly TRBD1 (6 bases). This CDR3 is built from 12 residues. V lost 6 bases, J lost 5 bases, and 10 bases lay in between. Per the germline V gene, CDR1 is MNHNY and CDR2 is SVGAGI (reference sequence). In DNA, the CDR3 is TGTGCCAGCAGAACAGGGTCTGAGACCCAGTACTTC. Protein product: CASRTGSETQYF.

V and J are TRBV7-2 and TRBJ2-5, with TRBD2 as a possible D gene (5 bases). The germline gives CDR1 SGHTA, CDR2 FQGNSA. The CDR3 has 13 amino acids. Trimming shortened V by 5 bases and J by 2 bases, and 9 bases separated the two germline ends. Here the CDR3 reads CASSGEWQETQYF. As DNA, the CDR3 is TGTGCCAGCAGCGGGGAGTGGCAAGAGACCCAGTACTTC.

The gene calls are TRBV11-2 and TRBJ2-7; D is perhaps TRBD1 (6 bases). Germline V gives CDR1 SGHAT, CDR2 FQNNGV. There are 14 residues in the CDR3. V lost 5 bases to trimming and J lost 1 base, with 12 bases between them. The CDR3 bases are TGTGCCAGCAGCCATCTGGACAGATCCTACGAGCAGTACTTC. It is translated as CASSHLDRSYEQYF.

This clone was detected only a few times. The V call is TRBV6-5, the J call TRBJ1-2; 9 bases line up with TRBD1. The ends lost 4 bases at V and 4 bases at J; junction bases unmatched: 4. The V gene's germline CDR1 is MNHEY and CDR2 SVGAGI. The CDR3 spans 14 residues. This CDR3 is CASSSGTGIYGYTF. The CDR3 coding sequence is TGTGCCAGCAGTTCGGGGACAGGGATCTATGGCTACACCTTC.

The chain carries TRBV28 and TRBJ1-5, with D possibly being TRBD1 (6 bases). The CDR3 has 15 residues. The germline V gene has CDR1 MDHEN and CDR2 SYDVKM. The ends were cut back, 3 bases at V and 5 bases at J, with 14 bases in the middle. Here the CDR3 DNA reads TGTGCCAGCAGTTTGGGGACACGGGAGGATCAGCCCCAGCATTTT. Protein sequence: CASSLGTREDQPQHF.

The rearrangement links TRBV9 to TRBJ1-2, with D perhaps TRBD1 (6 bases). The CDR3 runs 15 residues. Germline CDR1 and CDR2: SGDLS and YYNGEE. Trimming stripped 0 bases from V and 5 bases from J, with 14 bases between. This CDR3 is CASSVGGTGKYGYTF. As DNA, the CDR3 is TGTGCCAGCAGCGTAGGAGGTACAGGGAAGTATGGCTACACCTTC.

The chain links TRBV7-9 to TRBJ2-1; 8 nucleotides match TRBD1. V shed 5 bases, J shed 8 bases, and the junction held 8 bases outside the gene matches. The CDR3 consists of 14 residues. From germline, CDR1 is SEHNR and CDR2 FQNEAQ (reference sequence). In DNA form, the CDR3 reads TGTGCCAGCAGCCCTCAGGGGGCCAGGGATGAGCAGTTCTTC. Its protein is CASSPQGARDEQFF.

This chain joins TRBV9 and TRBJ1-2; no firm D call. The germline CDR1 and CDR2 sequences are SGDLS and YYNGEE. V lost 3 bases, J lost 0 bases, and 12 bases lay in between. The CDR3 consists of 15 residues. The CDR3 is CASSEDGRANYGYTF. CDR3 coding DNA: TGTGCCAGCAGCGAGGACGGGAGGGCTAACTATGGCTACACCTTC.

The J gene is TRBJ2-7, the V gene TRBV27; D might be TRBD2 (5 bases). The CDR3 has 13 amino acids. CDR1 and CDR2 from the germline V gene are MNHEY and SMNVEV (reference sequence). V was pared by 3 bases and J by 4 bases, with 10 bases between. The DNA for the CDR3 is TGTGCCAGCAGTTTTAGCGAACAGTACGAGCAGTACTTC. Encoded protein: CASSFSEQYEQYF.

The chain has TRBV27 and TRBJ2-5, with D possibly being TRBD2 (5 bases). Germline values: CDR1 MNHEY, CDR2 SMNVEV (reference sequence). This CDR3 has 12 amino acids. V lost 5 bases to trimming and J lost 5 bases, with 9 bases between them. The CDR3 is CASSPTRETQYF. CDR3 bases: TGTGCCAGCAGTCCAACTAGGGAGACCCAGTACTTC.

In this sample, this clone turned up once. V is TRBV20-1 and J is TRBJ2-7; D is unresolved. Germline CDR1 and CDR2: DFQATT and SNEGSKA (reference sequence). The CDR3 totals 11 residues. The germline V and J ends were trimmed by 1 base and 4 bases, with 5 bases remaining between them. CDR3 loop: CSARAPYEQYF. CDR3 DNA sequence: TGCAGTGCTAGAGCCCCTTACGAGCAGTACTTC.

This chain joins TRBV20-1 and TRBJ2-5; D ambiguous. V lost 6 bases to trimming and J lost 4 bases, with 9 bases between them. The CDR3 is made up of 11 amino acids. Germline lookup yields CDR1 DFQATT and CDR2 SNEGSKA (reference sequence). CDR3 sequence (DNA): TGCAGTGCCCCTCCTATAGAGACCCAGTACTTC. Encoded protein: CSAPPIETQYF.

This chain uses TRBV4-1 with TRBJ1-3, with TRBD1 as a possible D gene (5 bases). V lost 4 bases to trimming and J lost 0 bases, with 13 bases between them. Germline V gene lookup returns CDR1 MGHRA and CDR2 YSYEKL. The CDR3 spans 16 residues. CDR3 amino acids: CASSRRGDSSGNTIYF. DNA for the CDR3: TGCGCCAGCAGCCGTCGAGGTGACAGCTCTGGAAACACCATATATTTT.

As concerns this clone: The limits of the CDR3 on the DNA are not certain, so only TCRdb's listed CDR3 is given. The chain couples TRBV12-1 to TRBJ2-5; whether TRBD1, the table's D call, matches the DNA was not checked. TRBV12-1 is annotated as a pseudogene. The CDR3 is 17 amino acids in total, end residues counted. The CDR3 loop reads CASSFAAGTGESETQYF.

J is TRBJ2-2 and V is TRBV11-3; maybe TRBD2 (6 bases). V was pared by 4 bases and J by 7 bases, with 10 bases between. The CDR3 runs 13 residues. Germline V CDR1 and CDR2: SGHNT, YENEEA. The CDR3 reads CASSWGLYGELFF. The CDR3 DNA follows: TGTGCCAGCAGCTGGGGACTTTACGGGGAGCTGTTTTTT.

This clone occurred once. This chain uses TRBV6-5 with TRBJ2-3; 9 nucleotides match TRBD2. V shed 7 bases, J shed 4 bases, and the junction held 9 bases outside the gene matches. This CDR3 has 15 amino acids. CDR1 and CDR2 (germline): MNHEY, SVGAGI. The CDR3, as DNA: TGTGCCAGCAATGGGGCGGGGGGGTTGGCAGATACGCAGTATTTT. Protein sequence: CASNGAGGLADTQYF.

The chain has TRBV5-6 and TRBJ1-2, with D possibly being TRBD1 (6 bases). Germline V gene lookup returns CDR1 SGHDT and CDR2 YYEEEE. The length of the CDR3 is 14 residues. Trimming stripped 0 bases from V and 5 bases from J, with 11 bases between. Here the CDR3 reads CASSLGDGTYGYTF. The CDR3 DNA reads as TGTGCCAGCAGCTTGGGGGACGGGACATATGGCTACACCTTC.

This clone was recorded only once. This chain connects TRBV7-2 to TRBJ2-3; TRBD2 might be the D (5 bases). The germline V gene encodes CDR1 SGHTA and CDR2 FQGNSA. The ends were cut back, 1 base at V and 4 bases at J, with 6 bases in the middle. The CDR3 sequence is 13 residues long. The chain's CDR3 is CASSLVSADTQYF. In DNA form, the CDR3 reads TGTGCCAGCAGCTTAGTTAGCGCAGATACGCAGTATTTT.